This T cell receptor beta chain was recorded in a study of beta chain features in type 1 diabetes. Comments on this clone: The antigen is undetermined.

The sequenced template was cDNA made from the entire isolated RNA. Here immunoSEQ multiplex PCR was the method, and the copy in TCRdb shows in-frame clones only, minus some. The sample has under 350,000 clones, about 24% seen once. General study findings and limits: A moderate, significant TCRB CDR3 shortening appeared in type 1 diabetes across four CD4+ subsets.

The sequenced sample was naive CD4+ T cells from blood. The TCR sequence derives from a woman in her thirties with type 1 diabetes.

CDR3 loop: CASSLAHDSGRIQETQYF. Here the CDR3 DNA reads TGTGCCAGCAGCTTAGCGCATGATAGCGGGAGGATTCAAGAGACCCAGTACTTC. The J gene is TRBJ2-5, the V gene TRBV7-9; 10 bases agree with TRBD2. V shed 0 bases, J shed 2 bases, and the junction held 9 bases outside the gene matches. CDR1 SEHNR and CDR2 FQNEAQ come from the germline V gene (reference sequence). The CDR3 consists of 18 residues.